This T cell receptor (beta chain) is from a study of T-cell memory formation after mild COVID-19 (dated by TCRdb to about 2021). Describing the broader study: Most TCR sequence clusters were specific to one of the two donors. In a couple of donors, T-cell clones that expanded and contracted after mild COVID-19 were tracked by sequencing TCRalpha and TCRbeta repertoires over time. Two young, previously healthy adult volunteers, one female and one male, were included in the cohort. Here is what the overall study found, with its caveats: Clones that contracted from day 15 to 85 showed balanced CD4/CD8 phenotypes, whereas a second wave of clones that expanded from day 15 to 37 leaned towards CD4+. The second-wave clones that peaked on day 37 were not confirmed to be SARS-CoV-2 specific. Contracting CD4+ clones were found mainly in CM and EM memory subsets, while CD8+ clones were enriched in EMRA. Only a couple of mild cases were covered by the study, and larger cohorts that include severe cases with pre-infection samples were considered necessary. Some responding clones were detected in pre-infection memory, which suggested that pre-existing cross-reactive memory T cells had joined the SARS-CoV-2 response.

Including cysteine and phenylalanine, the CDR3 has 15 amino acids. Only the CDR3 region is kept as DNA, spanning 45 bases read in frame from base 1. The germline V gene (reference sequence) sets CDR1 to SGHKS and CDR2 to YYEKEE. Here V drops 5 bases and J drops 0 bases, and the junction holds 6 bases not matched to any gene. Ficoll-Paque density gradient centrifugation was used to isolate PBMCs. Sequencer: Illumina NovaSeq 6000. TCRalpha and TCRbeta cDNA libraries were built by 5'RACE with constant-segment primers, adding sample barcodes and unique molecular identifiers. RNA was extracted from every sample with Trizol reagent. Libraries were amplified in two PCR steps, with a second sample barcode and Illumina TruSeq adapters added in the second step. Sequencing of libraries was performed on an Illumina NovaSeq with 2 x 150 bp paired-end reads. Per the source publication's procedure: Demultiplexing of reads and collapsing into UMI-guided consensus sequences were performed with migec v1.2.7. With mixcr v2.1.11, UMI consensuses were aligned to TRA and TRB V and J templates and assembled into clonotypes. Expanded or contracted clonotypes were those called significant by both edgeR and NoisET, with noise models trained on biological replicates. edgeR calls used a false discovery rate-adjusted p below 0.01 and a log2 fold-change threshold of 1. As an exploratory analysis of dynamics, max-normalized trajectories of the 1000 most abundant clonotypes were examined with PCA combined with hierarchical clustering. Separately sequenced CD4+ and CD8+ repertoires were used to assign a CD4 or CD8 phenotype to each responding clone. Clones were called with MiXCR by TCRdb after fastp trimmed the public reads at Q25, and only in-frame beta chains were retained. Each record represents a unique CDR3 protein, reported with the most common genes and DNA among its rows. These V and J calls rely on TCRdb rather than the paper's analysis. Present in this sample are about 390,000 distinct CDR3 sequences, about 15% of which were seen just once. The ten largest clones add up to roughly a fifth of the sample.

Worth noting for this clonotype: Its antigen remains undetermined. One base away there is no much larger clone; base qualities are not given.

The chain links TRBV5-5 with TRBJ2-3; 7 central nucleotides agree with TRBD1. What was sequenced was PBMCs or a T cell subset sorted from them (not recorded which). This receptor was taken from a man younger than 30 who had mild COVID-19 (a few samples of this study predate the infection). The sample titles of this study are shuffled in the database, so cell type and time point are left out; the donor was told from shared clones. CDR3 region: CASRGDRKSTDTQYF. Read as DNA, the sequence is TGTGCCAGCAGGGGGGACAGAAAAAGCACAGATACGCAGTATTTT.